The 18 T cell receptor beta chains below come from one sample, sequenced in a study of tumor-infiltrating lymphocytes in primary liver carcinoma. The investigators made TCR beta cDNA from approximately 0.5 ug total RNA, using a constant-region primer. Amplification in three nested multiplex PCR rounds with slightly modified ARM-PCR gave rise to TCR beta libraries. The first two PCR rounds used TRBV1-TRBV30 forward primers with a C-beta reverse primer, roughly 11 cycles each. TCRdb redid the calling of the multiplex PCR reads with MiXCR, one entry per CDR3 protein. The sample lists 300,000 to 350,000 distinct CDR3 sequences, roughly 61% seen once, with 5.5% to 7% in the top ten. Blood RNA originated from unsorted whole blood, with germline DNA additionally extracted. Material for sequencing was peripheral blood. The receptors originated from a man between 40 and 49 years old with primary liver carcinoma and hepatitis B virus infection.

The chain couples TRBV10-1 to TRBJ2-7, with D unresolved. The V end was cut by 3 bases, the J end by 3 bases, with 9 bases between. Germline V gives CDR1 WNHNN, CDR2 SYGVQD (reference sequence). This CDR3 is 13 amino acids long. CDR3 in DNA: TGCGCCAGCAGTGACCCCCCGGGCTACGAGCAGTACTTC. As protein: CASSDPPGYEQYF.

The chain uses TRBV5-1 and TRBJ2-7, with D perhaps being TRBD1 or TRBD2 (5 bases each). Germline loops: CDR1 SGHRS, CDR2 YFSETQ. The CDR3 length is 14 residues. V was clipped by 4 bases and J by 1 base, with 12 bases between them. The CDR3 bases are TGCGCCAGCAGCCCGGGACCGGAGTCCTACGAGCAGTACTTC. Its protein product is CASSPGPESYEQYF.

As regards this clonotype: One end of the junction fails to match germline, which may point to a read error. The CDR3 loop reads CRVSGLRLSTYKQYF. The CDR3 nucleotides read TGCAGAGTTTCCGGACTGAGGCTTAGTACCTACAAGCAGTACTTC. The rearrangement links TRBV29-1 to TRBJ2-7, with D maybe TRBD2 (5 bases). CDR3 length: 15 residues. The germline CDR1 and CDR2 sequences are SQVTM and ANQGSEA.

This clonotype has only a few counts. It may be a read error: a sequence one base away is much more abundant. The chain has TRBV5-4 and TRBJ2-3; 8 positions agree with TRBD2. V lost 4 bases, J lost 8 bases, and 12 bases stayed unmatched. Germline V CDR1 and CDR2: SGHNT, YYREEE (reference sequence). The CDR3 spans 15 residues. The CDR3 region has the DNA TGTGCCAGCAGCGAAACCGGGACTAGAAGGGGTACGCAGTATTTT. The encoded protein is CASSETGTRRGTQYF.

This clonotype was counted ten times or more. This chain connects TRBV12-3 or TRBV12-4 to TRBJ2-7; 7 nucleotides match TRBD1. The V segment lost 7 bases and the J segment 3 bases; nucleotides outside the gene matches: 6. The CDR3 covers 13 residues. DNA of the CDR3: TGTGCCAGCACCGGGACAGCGAACTACGAGCAGTACTTC. This translates into CASTGTANYEQYF.

In the case of this clonotype: Mismatch with germline at one junction end may stem from a read error. The chain has TRBV11-1 and TRBJ2-1, with 10 bases that match TRBD1. The CDR3 has 15 amino acids. Germline-derived CDR1 and CDR2 are SGHAT and FQDESV (reference sequence). The CDR3, as DNA: TGTACCAGCAGCGTTTGGACAGGGGGGTACAATGAGCAGTTCTTC. Its protein is CTSSVWTGGYNEQFF.

In the case of this clonotype: A much larger clone differs from this one at a single base, so this may be a read error. The missing conserved phenylalanine or tryptophan at the end of this CDR3 makes a read error likely. The chain carries TRBV6-6 and TRBJ2-2; the D is unclear. Germline V gene data show CDR1 as MNHNY and CDR2 as SVGAGI (reference sequence). This CDR3 spans 12 amino acids. The V end lost 7 bases, the J end lost 8 bases, and 11 bases lay between the germline ends. CDR3 coding DNA: TGTGCCAGCACCAAGACTCAGGGGGAGCTGTTTTTA. Translation gives CASTKTQGELFL.

This clonotype appeared once. Its ends do not fully match the called genes, so a read error is possible. J is TRBJ1-1 and V is TRBV11-2, with unresolved D. Germline-derived CDR1 and CDR2 are SGHAT and FQNNGV. This CDR3 spans 14 amino acids. The CDR3 spells CAGSLLAHLTEAFF. Written as DNA, the CDR3 is TGTGCCGGCAGCTTGTTGGCTCACCTGACTGAAGCTTTCTTC.

The V gene is TRBV6-5, the J gene TRBJ2-4; D may be TRBD2 (5 bases). Germline CDR1 and CDR2: MNHEY and SVGAGI. This CDR3 has 15 residues. V dropped 6 bases and J dropped 4 bases, with 16 bases sitting between them. CDR3 DNA sequence: TGTGCCAGCAGACCCAGACAATCGGGGAAAAACATTCAGTACTTC. Amino acids: CASRPRQSGKNIQYF.

In the case of this clonotype: Its ends do not fully match the called genes, so a read error is possible. The chain links TRBV6-1 to TRBJ2-7; 8 bases are shared with TRBD1. Per the germline V gene, CDR1 is MNHNS and CDR2 is SASEGT. The CDR3 has 15 residues. CDR3: CASTFTGQGPYEKYF. DNA of the CDR3: TGTGCCAGCACTTTTACTGGACAGGGCCCCTACGAGAAGTACTTC.

As to this clonotype: A much larger clonotype is one base distant, so this may be a read error. The CDR3 DNA reads TGCGCCATCAGCCAAGATCTAGCGGGGGCCCAGGCCGGGGAGCTGTTTTTT. Translation gives CAISQDLAGAQAGELFF. The chain uses TRBV4-1 and TRBJ2-2; 10 bases map to TRBD2. The CDR3 length is 17 residues. Per germline, CDR1 MGHRA and CDR2 YSYEKL.

The J gene is TRBJ2-2, the V gene TRBV11-2; D is possibly TRBD1 or TRBD2 (6 bases each). The CDR3 spans 15 residues. V dropped 9 bases and J dropped 7 bases, with 21 bases sitting between them. Germline V CDR1 and CDR2: SGHAT, FQNNGV. CDR3 loop: CASRPGGTRLGELFF. The CDR3 region has the DNA TGTGCCAGTAGGCCGGGCGGGACACGCCTCGGGGAGCTGTTTTTT. Together with reference TRBV11-2 and TRBJ2-2, the CDR3 gives the full variable domain: EAGVAQSPRYKIIEKRQSVAFWCNPISGHATLYWYQQILGQGPKLLIQFQNNGVVDDSQLPKDRFSAERLKGVDSTLKIQPAKLEDSAVYLCASRPGGTRLGELFFGEGSRLTVL.

This clonotype was found once. The junction departs from germline at one end; a sequencing error may be responsible. This chain connects TRBV11-2 to TRBJ2-2, with no clear D. The CDR3 is 15 amino acids. The V gene's germline CDR1 is SGHAT and CDR2 FQNNGV. The CDR3 DNA sequence: TGTGCCTGCAGCCCCAGTCGGAAAGTAATCGGGGAGCTGTTTTTT. It encodes CACSPSRKVIGELFF.

This clonotype was detected many times. V gene TRBV6-1 combines with J gene TRBJ2-3; D gene uncertain. The CDR3 is 15 amino acids. Deletions cut 3 bases from V and 0 bases from J, with 10 bases between. Germline V gene lookup returns CDR1 MNHNS and CDR2 SASEGT. Here the CDR3 reads CASSDPGPSTDTQYF. In DNA form, the CDR3 reads TGTGCCAGCAGTGACCCGGGCCCTAGCACAGATACGCAGTATTTT.

On this clonotype itself: A read error may produce the germline difference seen at one junction end. This chain joins TRBV5-5 and TRBJ1-5; 8 bases fit TRBD1. The CDR3 sequence is 15 residues long. Germline CDR1 is SGHKS and CDR2 is YYEKEE (reference sequence). This CDR3 is CASSLEQGGSQPHHF. DNA of the CDR3: TGTGCCAGCAGCTTAGAACAGGGGGGTAGTCAGCCCCATCATTTT.

Note on this clonotype: A much bigger clone sits one base away, suggesting this may be a read error. The chain couples TRBV6-2 or TRBV6-3 to TRBJ2-5, with TRBD2 as a possible D gene (5 bases). The germline CDR1 and CDR2 sequences are MNHEY and SVGEGT. The length of the CDR3 is 14 residues. The CDR3 bases are TGTGCCAACAGTTACCCCCCGGGAATGGAGACCCAGTACTTC. Translation gives CANSYPPGMETQYF.

The genes are TRBV5-8 and TRBJ2-3, with D maybe TRBD1 (6 bases). CDR1 SGHTS and CDR2 YDEGEE come from the germline V gene. V lost 4 bases and J 0 bases, leaving 15 bases between the germline ends. CDR3 length: 16 amino acids. The CDR3 loop is CASSIGTTASTDTQYF. CDR3 nucleotide sequence: TGTGCCAGCAGCATTGGGACAACTGCTAGCACAGATACGCAGTATTTT.

V is TRBV4-1 and J is TRBJ2-7; 7 bases are a match to TRBD1. The CDR3 is 14 amino acids. V shed 0 bases and J 8 bases; nucleotides not matched to a gene: 7. Germline CDR1 is MGHRA and CDR2 is YSYEKL. The CDR3 region has the DNA TGCGCCAGCAGCCAAGATAGAAGGGGGCAAAAGCAGTACTTC. This codes for CASSQDRRGQKQYF.